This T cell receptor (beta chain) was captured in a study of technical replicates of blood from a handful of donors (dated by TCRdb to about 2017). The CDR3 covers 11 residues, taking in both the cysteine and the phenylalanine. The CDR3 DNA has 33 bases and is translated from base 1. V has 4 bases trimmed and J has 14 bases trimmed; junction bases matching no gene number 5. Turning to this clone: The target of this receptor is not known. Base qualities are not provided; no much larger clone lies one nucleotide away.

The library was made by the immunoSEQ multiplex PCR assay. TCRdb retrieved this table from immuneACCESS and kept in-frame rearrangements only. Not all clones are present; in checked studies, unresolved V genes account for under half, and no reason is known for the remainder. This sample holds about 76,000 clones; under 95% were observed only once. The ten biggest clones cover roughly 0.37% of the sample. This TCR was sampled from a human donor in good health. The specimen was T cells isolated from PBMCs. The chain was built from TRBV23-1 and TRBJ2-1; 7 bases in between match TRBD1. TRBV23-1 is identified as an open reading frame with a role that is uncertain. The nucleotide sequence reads TGCGCCAGCAGTCGGGACAGAGCAAAGTTCTTC. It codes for CASSRDRAKFF.